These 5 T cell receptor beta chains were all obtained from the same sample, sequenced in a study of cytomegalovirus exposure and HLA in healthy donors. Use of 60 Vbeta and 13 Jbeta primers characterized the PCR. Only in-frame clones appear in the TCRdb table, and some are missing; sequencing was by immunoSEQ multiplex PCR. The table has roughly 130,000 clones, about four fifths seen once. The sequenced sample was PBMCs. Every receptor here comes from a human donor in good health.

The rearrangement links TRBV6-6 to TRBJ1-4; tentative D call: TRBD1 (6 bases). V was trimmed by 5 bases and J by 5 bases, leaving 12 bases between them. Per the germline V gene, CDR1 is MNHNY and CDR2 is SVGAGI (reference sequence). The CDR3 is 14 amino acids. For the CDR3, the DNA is TGTGCCAGCAGTACCAGGGGTGGGAATGAAAAACTGTTTTTT. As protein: CASSTRGGNEKLFF.

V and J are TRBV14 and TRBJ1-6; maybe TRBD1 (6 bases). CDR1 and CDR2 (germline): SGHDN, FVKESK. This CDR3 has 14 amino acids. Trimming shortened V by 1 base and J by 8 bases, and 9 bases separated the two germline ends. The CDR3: CASSQGQGYSPLHF. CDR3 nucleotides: TGTGCCAGCAGCCAAGGTCAGGGGTATTCACCCCTCCACTTT. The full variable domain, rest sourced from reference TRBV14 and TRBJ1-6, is EAGVTQFPSHSVIEKGQTVTLRCDPISGHDNLYWYRRVMGKEIKFLLHFVKESKQDESGMPNNRFLAERTGGTYSTLKVQPAELEDSGVYFCASSQGQGYSPLHFGNGTRLTVT.

The CDR3 sequence is CASSLAQGSGSPLHF. CDR3 nucleotides: TGTGCCAGCAGCTTAGCGCAGGGTAGCGGTTCACCCCTCCACTTT. V is TRBV7-9 and J is TRBJ1-6, with TRBD1 as a possible D gene (5 bases). The CDR3 sequence is 15 residues long. V was trimmed by 0 bases and J by 9 bases, leaving 12 bases between them. Germline V gene sequence: CDR1 SEHNR, CDR2 FQNEAQ (reference sequence). Based on the CDR3 plus reference TRBV7-9 and TRBJ1-6, the full variable domain is DTGVSQNPRHKITKRGQNVTFRCDPISEHNRLYWYRQTLGQGPEFLTYFQNEAQLEKSRLLSDRFSAERPKGSFSTLEIQRTEQGDSAMYLCASSLAQGSGSPLHFGNGTRLTVT.

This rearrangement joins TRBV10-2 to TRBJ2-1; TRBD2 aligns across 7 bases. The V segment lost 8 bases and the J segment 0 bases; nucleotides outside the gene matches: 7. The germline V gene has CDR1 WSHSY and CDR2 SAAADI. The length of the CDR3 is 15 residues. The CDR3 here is CASLGGGSSYNEQFF. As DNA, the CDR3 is TGCGCCAGCCTAGGCGGGGGTAGCTCCTACAATGAGCAGTTCTTC.

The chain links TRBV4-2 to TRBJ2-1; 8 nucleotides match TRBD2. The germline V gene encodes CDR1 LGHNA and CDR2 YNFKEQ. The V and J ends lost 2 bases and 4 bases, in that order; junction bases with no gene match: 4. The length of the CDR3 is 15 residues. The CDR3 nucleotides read TGTGCCAGCAGCCAACATAGCGGGGAGTACAATGAGCAGTTCTTC. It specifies CASSQHSGEYNEQFF.